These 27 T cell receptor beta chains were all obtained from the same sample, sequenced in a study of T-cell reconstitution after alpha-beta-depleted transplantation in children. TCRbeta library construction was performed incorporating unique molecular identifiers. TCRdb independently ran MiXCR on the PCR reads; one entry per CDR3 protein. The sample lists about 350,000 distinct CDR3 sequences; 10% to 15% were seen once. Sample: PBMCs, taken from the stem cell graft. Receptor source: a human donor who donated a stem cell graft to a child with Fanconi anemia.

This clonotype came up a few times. CDR3 region: CASSIMGMNTEAFF. CDR3 sequence (DNA): TGTGCCAGCAGTATTATGGGCATGAACACTGAAGCTTTCTTT. The chain couples TRBV6-2 or TRBV6-3 to TRBJ1-1; D is uncertain. Germline CDR1 MNHEY, CDR2 SVGEGT. Trimming removed 5 bases from V and 0 bases from J, with 10 bases in between. This CDR3 contains 14 residues.

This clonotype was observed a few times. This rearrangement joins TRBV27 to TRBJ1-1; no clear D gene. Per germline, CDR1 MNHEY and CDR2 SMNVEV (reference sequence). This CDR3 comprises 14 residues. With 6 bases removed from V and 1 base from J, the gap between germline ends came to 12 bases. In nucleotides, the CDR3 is TGTGCCAGCAGACCTCTACGGGGGAACACTGAAGCTTTCTTT. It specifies CASRPLRGNTEAFF.

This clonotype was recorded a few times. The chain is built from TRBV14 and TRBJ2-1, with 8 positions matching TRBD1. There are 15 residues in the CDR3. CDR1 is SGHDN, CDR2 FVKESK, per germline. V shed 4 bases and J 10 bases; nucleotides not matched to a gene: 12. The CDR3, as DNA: TGTGCCAGCAGCCGAAGGGGGCAGGGGGCACGGGAGCAGTTCTTC. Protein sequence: CASSRRGQGAREQFF.

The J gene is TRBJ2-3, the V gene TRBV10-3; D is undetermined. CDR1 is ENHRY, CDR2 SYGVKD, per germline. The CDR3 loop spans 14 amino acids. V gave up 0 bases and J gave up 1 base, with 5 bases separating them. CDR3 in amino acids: CAISESWGTDTQYF. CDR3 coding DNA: TGTGCCATCAGTGAGTCGTGGGGCACAGATACGCAGTATTTT.

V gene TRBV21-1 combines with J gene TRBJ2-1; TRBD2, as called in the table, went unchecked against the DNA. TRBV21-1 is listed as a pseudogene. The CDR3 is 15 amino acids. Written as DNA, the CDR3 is TGTGCCAGCGGCCCACTAGCGGGGGGTGACAATGAGCAGTTCTTC. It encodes CASGPLAGGDNEQFF.

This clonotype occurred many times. CDR3 protein: CASSQTSVSTDTQYF. CDR3 in DNA: TGTGCCAGCAGCCAAACTAGCGTCTCCACAGATACGCAGTATTTT. The rearrangement uses TRBV4-2 and TRBJ2-3; TRBD2 matches 7 bases. The CDR3 has 15 residues. The trim removed 2 bases at V and 2 bases at J, leaving 4 bases unmatched. Germline V CDR1 and CDR2: LGHNA, YNFKEQ.

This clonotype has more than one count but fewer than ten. As DNA, the CDR3 is TGCGCCATACAGGGGCCAGAGACCCAGTACTTC. Translated: CAIQGPETQYF. The chain has TRBV10-2 and TRBJ2-5, with 7 bases matching TRBD1. V lost 10 bases and J lost 4; bases outside the gene matches: 3. The length of the CDR3 is 11 residues. Looked up from germline, CDR1 is WSHSY and CDR2 is SAAADI.

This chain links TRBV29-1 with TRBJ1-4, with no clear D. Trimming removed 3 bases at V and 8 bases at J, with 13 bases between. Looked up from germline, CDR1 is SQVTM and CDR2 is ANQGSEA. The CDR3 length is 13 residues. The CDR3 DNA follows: TGCAGCGTTGAGCAGCGCGGGAGAGAAAAACTGTTTTTT. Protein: CSVEQRGREKLFF.

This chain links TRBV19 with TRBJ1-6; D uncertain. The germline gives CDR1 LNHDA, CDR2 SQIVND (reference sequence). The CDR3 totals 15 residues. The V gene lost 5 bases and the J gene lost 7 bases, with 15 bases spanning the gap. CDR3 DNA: TGTGCCAGTAGTCCTCAGAGGGTGGACAATTCACCCCTCCACTTT. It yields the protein CASSPQRVDNSPLHF.

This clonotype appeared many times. DNA of the CDR3: TGTGCCAGCAGCGGTTCCGGCTCTGGAAACACCATATATTTT. Residues: CASSGSGSGNTIYF. The chain employs TRBV3-1 and TRBJ1-3; no firm D call. The germline V gene has CDR1 LGHDT and CDR2 YNNKEL (reference sequence). The V gene lost 5 bases and the J gene lost 0 bases, with 8 bases spanning the gap. This CDR3 contains 14 residues.

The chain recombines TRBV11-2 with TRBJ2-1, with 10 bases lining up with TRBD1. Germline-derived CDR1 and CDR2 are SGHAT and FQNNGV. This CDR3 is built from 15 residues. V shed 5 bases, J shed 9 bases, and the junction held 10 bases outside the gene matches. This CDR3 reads CASSRGGTGVSEQFF. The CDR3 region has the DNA TGTGCCAGCAGCCGGGGGGGGACAGGGGTCAGTGAGCAGTTCTTC.

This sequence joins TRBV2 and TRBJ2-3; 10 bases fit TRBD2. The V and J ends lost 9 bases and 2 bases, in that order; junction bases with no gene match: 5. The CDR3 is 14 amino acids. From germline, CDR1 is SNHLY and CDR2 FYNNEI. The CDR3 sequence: CARGLADLTDTQYF. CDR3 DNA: TGTGCCAGAGGACTAGCGGATCTCACAGATACGCAGTATTTT.

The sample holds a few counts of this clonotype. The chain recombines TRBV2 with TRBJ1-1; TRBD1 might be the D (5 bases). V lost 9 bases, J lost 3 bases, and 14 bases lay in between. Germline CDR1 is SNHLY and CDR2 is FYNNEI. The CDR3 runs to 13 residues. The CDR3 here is CASIGVSDTEAFF. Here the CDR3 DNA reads TGTGCCAGTATAGGGGTTTCGGACACTGAAGCTTTCTTT.

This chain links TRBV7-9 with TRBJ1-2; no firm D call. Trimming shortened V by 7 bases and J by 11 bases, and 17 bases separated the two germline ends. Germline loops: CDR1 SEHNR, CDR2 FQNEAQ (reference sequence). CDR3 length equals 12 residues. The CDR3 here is CASTIEGRRYTF. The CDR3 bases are TGTGCCAGCACCATAGAAGGACGGCGGTACACCTTC.

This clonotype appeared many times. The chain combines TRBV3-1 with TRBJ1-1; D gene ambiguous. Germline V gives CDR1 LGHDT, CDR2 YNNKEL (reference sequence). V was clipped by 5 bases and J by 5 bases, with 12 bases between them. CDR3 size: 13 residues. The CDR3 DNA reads TGTGCCAGCAGCTCCTTCCTGGGGACTGAAGCTTTCTTT. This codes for CASSSFLGTEAFF.

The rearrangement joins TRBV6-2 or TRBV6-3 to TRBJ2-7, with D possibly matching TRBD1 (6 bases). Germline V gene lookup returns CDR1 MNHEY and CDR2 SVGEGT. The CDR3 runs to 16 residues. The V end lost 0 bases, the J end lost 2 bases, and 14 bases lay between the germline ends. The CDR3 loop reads CASSYSSQGPPYEQYF. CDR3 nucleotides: TGTGCCAGCAGTTACTCGTCCCAGGGGCCTCCCTACGAGCAGTACTTC.

The DNA of the CDR3 is TGTGCCAGCAACAAACCATCAGCTATTAACTATGGCTACACCTTC. This codes for CASNKPSAINYGYTF. This sequence joins TRBV7-8 and TRBJ1-2, with D hard to call. Germline CDR1 reads SGHVS; CDR2 reads FQNEAQ. Trimming shortened V by 7 bases and J by 1 base, and 16 bases separated the two germline ends. The CDR3 is 15 residues long.

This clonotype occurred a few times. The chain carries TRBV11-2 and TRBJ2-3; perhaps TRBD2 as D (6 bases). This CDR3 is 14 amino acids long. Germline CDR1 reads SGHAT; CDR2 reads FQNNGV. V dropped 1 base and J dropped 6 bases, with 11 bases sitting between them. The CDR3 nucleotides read TGTGCCAGCAGCTTAGGAAGCGGGTTTGATACGCAGTATTTT. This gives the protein CASSLGSGFDTQYF.

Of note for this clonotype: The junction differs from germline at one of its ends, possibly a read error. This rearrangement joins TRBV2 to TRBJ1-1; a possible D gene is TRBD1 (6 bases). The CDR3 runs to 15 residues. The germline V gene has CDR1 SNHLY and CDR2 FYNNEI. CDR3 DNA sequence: TGTGCCAGCAGAGAAGGTTATGAGGGGGACGCTGAAGCTTTCTTT. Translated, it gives CASREGYEGDAEAFF.

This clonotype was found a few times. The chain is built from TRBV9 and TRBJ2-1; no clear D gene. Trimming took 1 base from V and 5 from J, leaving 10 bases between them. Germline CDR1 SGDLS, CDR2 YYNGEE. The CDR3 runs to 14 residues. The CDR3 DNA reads TGTGCCAGCAGCGTAAGCAGCTTCAACAATGAGCAGTTCTTC. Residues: CASSVSSFNNEQFF. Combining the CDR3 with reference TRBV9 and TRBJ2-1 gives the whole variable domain DSGVTQTPKHLITATGQRVTLRCSPRSGDLSVYWYQQSLDQGLQFLIQYYNGEERAKGNILERFSAQQFPDLHSELNLSSLELGDSALYFCASSVSSFNNEQFFGPGTRLTVL.

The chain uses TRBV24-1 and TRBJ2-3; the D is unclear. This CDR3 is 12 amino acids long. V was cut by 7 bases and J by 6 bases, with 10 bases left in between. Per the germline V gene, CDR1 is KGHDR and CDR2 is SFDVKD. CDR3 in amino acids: CATSGAGDTQYF. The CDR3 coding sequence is TGTGCCACCAGCGGAGCCGGGGATACGCAGTATTTT.

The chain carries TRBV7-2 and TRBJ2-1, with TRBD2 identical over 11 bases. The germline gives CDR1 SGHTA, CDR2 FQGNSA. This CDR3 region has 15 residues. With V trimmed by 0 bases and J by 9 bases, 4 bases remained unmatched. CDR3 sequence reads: CASSLASGGGGEQFF. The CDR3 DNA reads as TGTGCCAGCAGCTTAGCTAGCGGGGGGGGTGGTGAGCAGTTCTTC.

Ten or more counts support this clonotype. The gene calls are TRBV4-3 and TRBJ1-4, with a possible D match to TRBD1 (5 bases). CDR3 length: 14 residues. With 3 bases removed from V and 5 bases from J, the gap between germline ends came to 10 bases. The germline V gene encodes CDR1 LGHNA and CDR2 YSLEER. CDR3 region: CASSQEGSNEKLFF. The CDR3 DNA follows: TGCGCCAGCAGCCAGGAGGGGTCGAATGAAAAACTGTTTTTT.

This CDR3 reads CASSLYRDTEAFF. The CDR3 DNA is TGTGCCAGCAGCCTCTATCGAGACACTGAAGCTTTCTTT. This sequence joins TRBV5-6 and TRBJ1-1; D is unresolved. The germline V gene encodes CDR1 SGHDT and CDR2 YYEEEE. The CDR3 sequence is 13 residues long. V was clipped by 4 bases and J by 3 bases, with 10 bases between them.

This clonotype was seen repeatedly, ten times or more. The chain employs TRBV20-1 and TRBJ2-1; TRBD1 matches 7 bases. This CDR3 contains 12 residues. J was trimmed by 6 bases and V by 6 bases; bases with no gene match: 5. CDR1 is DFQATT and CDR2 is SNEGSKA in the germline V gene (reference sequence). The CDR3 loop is CSASTGVNEQFF. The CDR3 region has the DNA TGCAGTGCAAGCACAGGGGTCAATGAGCAGTTCTTC.

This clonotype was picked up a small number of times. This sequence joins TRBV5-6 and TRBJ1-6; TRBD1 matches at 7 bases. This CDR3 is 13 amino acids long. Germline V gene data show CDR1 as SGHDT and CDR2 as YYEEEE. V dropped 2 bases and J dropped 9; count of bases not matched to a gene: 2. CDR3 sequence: CASSFRGGSPLHF. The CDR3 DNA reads TGTGCCAGCAGCTTCAGGGGGGGTTCACCCCTCCACTTT.

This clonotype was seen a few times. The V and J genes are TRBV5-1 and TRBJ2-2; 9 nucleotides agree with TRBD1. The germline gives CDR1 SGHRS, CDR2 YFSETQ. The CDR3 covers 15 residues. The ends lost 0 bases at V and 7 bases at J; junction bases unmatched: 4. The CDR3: CASSLGGQGIGELFF. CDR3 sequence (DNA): TGCGCCAGCAGCTTGGGGGGACAGGGAATCGGGGAGCTGTTTTTT. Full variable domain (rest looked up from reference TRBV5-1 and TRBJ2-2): KAGVTQTPRYLIKTRGQQVTLSCSPISGHRSVSWYQQTPGQGLQFLFEYFSETQRNKGNFPGRFSGRQFSNSRSEMNVSTLELGDSALYLCASSLGGQGIGELFFGEGSRLTVL.